This T cell receptor beta chain was profiled in a study of cytomegalovirus exposure and HLA in healthy donors. Findings and limits, study-wide: Confirmation was obtained in vitro that a few CMV-associated chains are specific for CMV antigens. Highest at DRB1 and lowest at HLA-C, TCR association rates differed among HLA loci in a later analysis. Diagnosis of cytomegalovirus status made by the classifier reportedly showed high specificity and sensitivity.

As for this clone: What it recognizes is unknown.

The PCR ran on 60 Vbeta and 13 Jbeta primers. TCRdb's copy holds only in-frame clones and misses some; the assay was immunoSEQ multiplex PCR. The table has under 100,000 clones, around 80% seen once. This clonotype was obtained from a human donor in good health. The sequencing input was PBMCs.

In DNA, the CDR3 is TGTGCCAGTAGTCCGGGGGACCTAGTATCGGGAAACACCATATATTTT. This sequence encodes CASSPGDLVSGNTIYF. The chain combines TRBV19 with TRBJ1-3; perhaps TRBD1 as D (5 bases). Trimming pared 5 bases from V and 4 bases from J, leaving 18 bases between. The germline gives CDR1 LNHDA, CDR2 SQIVND (reference sequence). The CDR3 spans 16 residues.